This TCR beta chain was documented in a study of low-dose radiotherapy and immunotherapy resistance in tumors. There are 14 residues in the CDR3. CDR1 and CDR2 from the germline V gene are SNHLY and FYNNEI. The J segment lost 4 bases and the V segment lost 5 bases, leaving 5 bases of the junction unmatched. Indicated time point: after trial treatment. Treatment of the sample: LDRT plus nivolumab, ipilimumab, low-dose cyclophosphamide and aspirin (RACIN trial). Administered to the donors were nivolumab, ipilimumab, aspirin, low-dose cyclophosphamide and low-dose radiotherapy. This clonotype was counted ten times or more. Alpha- and beta-chain coverage of first-strand cDNA came from TRAV- and TRBV-specific primers. TCR amplification ran 20 PCR cycles using constant-region and V-primer adapter primers. Each CDR3 protein gets one entry after TCRdb re-called the reads with MiXCR. In the table there are under 95,000 distinct CDR3 sequences, 17% of which are singletons.

Sequencing used PBMCs, obtained after low-dose radiotherapy plus immunotherapy. The receptor was derived from a male donor with prostate cancer. The chain recombines TRBV2 with TRBJ1-5; 7 bases line up with TRBD1. CDR3 in DNA: TGTGCCAGCAGTTCCGACAGGGCTAATCAGCCCCAGCATTTT. Amino acids: CASSSDRANQPQHF.